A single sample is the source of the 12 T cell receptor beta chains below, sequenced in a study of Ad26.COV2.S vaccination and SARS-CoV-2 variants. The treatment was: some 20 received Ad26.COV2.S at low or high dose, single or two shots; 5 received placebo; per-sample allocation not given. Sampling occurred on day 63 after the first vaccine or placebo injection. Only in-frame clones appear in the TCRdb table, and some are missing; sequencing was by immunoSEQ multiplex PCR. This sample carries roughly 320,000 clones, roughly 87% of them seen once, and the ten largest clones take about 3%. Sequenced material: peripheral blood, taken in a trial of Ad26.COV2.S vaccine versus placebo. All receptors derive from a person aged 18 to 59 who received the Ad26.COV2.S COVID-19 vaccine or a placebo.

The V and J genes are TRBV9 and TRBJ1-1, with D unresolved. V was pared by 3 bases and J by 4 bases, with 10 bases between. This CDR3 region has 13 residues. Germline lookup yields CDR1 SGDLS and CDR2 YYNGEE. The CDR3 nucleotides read TGTGCCAGCAGCGAAACTCCGAGCACTGAAGCTTTCTTT. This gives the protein CASSETPSTEAFF.

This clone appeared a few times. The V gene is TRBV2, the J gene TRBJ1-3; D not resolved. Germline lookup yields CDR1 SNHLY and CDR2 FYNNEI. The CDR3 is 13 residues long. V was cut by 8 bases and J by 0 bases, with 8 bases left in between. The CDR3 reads CASRRSSGNTIYF. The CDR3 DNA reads TGTGCCAGCCGGAGAAGCTCTGGAAACACCATATATTTT.

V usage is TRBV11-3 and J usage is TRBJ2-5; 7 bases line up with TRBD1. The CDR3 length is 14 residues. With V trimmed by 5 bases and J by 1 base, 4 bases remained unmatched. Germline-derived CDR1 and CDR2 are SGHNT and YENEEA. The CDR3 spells CASSPRDSQETQYF. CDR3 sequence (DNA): TGTGCCAGCAGCCCCCGGGACAGCCAAGAGACCCAGTACTTC.

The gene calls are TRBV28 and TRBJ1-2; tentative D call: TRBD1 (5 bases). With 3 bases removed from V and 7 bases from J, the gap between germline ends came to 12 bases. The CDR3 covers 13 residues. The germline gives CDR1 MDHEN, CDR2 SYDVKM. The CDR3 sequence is CASSFKGTGGYTF. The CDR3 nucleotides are TGTGCCAGCAGTTTCAAGGGGACGGGTGGCTACACCTTC.

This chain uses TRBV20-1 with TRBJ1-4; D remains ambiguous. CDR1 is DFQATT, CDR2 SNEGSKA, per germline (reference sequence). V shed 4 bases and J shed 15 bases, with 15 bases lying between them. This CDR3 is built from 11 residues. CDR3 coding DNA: TGCAGTGCTAATCGCGACGTCGGATTGTTTTTT. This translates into CSANRDVGLFF.

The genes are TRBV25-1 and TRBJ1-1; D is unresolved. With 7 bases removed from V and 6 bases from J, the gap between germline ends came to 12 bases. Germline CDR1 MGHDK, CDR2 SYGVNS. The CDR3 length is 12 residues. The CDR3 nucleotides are TGTGCCAGCATTTGGGAGGATGCTGAAGCTTTCTTT. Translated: CASIWEDAEAFF.

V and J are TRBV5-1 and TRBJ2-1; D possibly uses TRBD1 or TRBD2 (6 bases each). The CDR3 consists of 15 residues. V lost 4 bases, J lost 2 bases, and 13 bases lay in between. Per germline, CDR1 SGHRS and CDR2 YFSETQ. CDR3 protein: CASSPDRGPYNEQFF. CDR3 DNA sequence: TGCGCCAGCAGCCCGGACCGGGGGCCCTACAATGAGCAGTTCTTC.

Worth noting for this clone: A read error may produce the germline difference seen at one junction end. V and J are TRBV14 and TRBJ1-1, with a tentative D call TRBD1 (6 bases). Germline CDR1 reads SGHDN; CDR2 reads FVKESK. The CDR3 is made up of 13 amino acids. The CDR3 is CASRQGRLTEAFF. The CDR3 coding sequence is TGTGCCAGCCGCCAGGGGAGGTTGACTGAAGCTTTCTTT.

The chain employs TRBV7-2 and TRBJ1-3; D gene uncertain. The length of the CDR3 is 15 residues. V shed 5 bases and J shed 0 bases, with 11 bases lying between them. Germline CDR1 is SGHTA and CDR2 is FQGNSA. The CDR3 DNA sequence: TGTGCCAGCAGCCTAATGTGGAGCTCTGGAAACACCATATATTTT. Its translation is CASSLMWSSGNTIYF.

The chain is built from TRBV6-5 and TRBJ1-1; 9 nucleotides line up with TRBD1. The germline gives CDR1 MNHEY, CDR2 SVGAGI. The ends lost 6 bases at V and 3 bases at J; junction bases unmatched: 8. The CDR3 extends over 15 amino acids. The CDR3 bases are TGTGCCAGCAGCCGACAGGGGGTTTTGGACACTGAAGCTTTCTTT. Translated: CASSRQGVLDTEAFF.

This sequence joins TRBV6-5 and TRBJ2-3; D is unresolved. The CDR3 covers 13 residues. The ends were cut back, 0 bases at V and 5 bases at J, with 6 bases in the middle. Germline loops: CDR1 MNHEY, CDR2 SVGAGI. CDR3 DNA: TGTGCCAGCAGTTACTCGACCCTAGATACGCAGTATTTT. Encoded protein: CASSYSTLDTQYF.

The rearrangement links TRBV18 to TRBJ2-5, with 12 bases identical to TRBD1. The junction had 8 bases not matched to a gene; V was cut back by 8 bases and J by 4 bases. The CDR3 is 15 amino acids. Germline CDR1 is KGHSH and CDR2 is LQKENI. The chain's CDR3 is CASADGTGGSETQYF. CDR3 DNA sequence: TGTGCCAGCGCAGACGGGACAGGGGGCTCAGAGACCCAGTACTTC.